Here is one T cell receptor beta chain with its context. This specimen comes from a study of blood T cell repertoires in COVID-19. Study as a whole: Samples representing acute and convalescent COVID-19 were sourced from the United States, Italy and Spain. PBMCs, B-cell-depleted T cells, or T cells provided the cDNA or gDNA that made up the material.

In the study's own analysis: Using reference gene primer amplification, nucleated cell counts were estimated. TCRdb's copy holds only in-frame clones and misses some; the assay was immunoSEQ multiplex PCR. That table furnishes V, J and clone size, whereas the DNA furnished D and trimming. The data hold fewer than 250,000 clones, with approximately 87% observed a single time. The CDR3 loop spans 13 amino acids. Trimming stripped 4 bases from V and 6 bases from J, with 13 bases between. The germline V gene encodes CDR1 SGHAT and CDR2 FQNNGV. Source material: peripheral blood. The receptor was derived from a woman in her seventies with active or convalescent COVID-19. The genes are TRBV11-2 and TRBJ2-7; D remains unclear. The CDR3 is CASSSLRVSEQYF. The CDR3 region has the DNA TGTGCCAGCAGCTCCCTACGGGTTAGCGAGCAGTACTTC.